These 9 T cell receptor beta chains originate from one sample sequenced in a study of graft-versus-host responses after intestinal transplantation. The assay was immunoSEQ multiplex PCR, and TCRdb's table has in-frame clones only and misses some. The sample has 60,000 to 65,000 clones; 90% are singletons. No antigens are known for them. Source: unstimulated CD8+ T cells sorted from spleen or lymph node cells, taken before transplant. The receptors stem from a human donor who was the organ donor for an intestinal transplant.

The rearrangement uses TRBV5-5 and TRBJ2-7; 7 bases fit TRBD2. The V gene end was trimmed by 1 base and the J gene end by 2 bases; junction bases not matched to a gene: 3. Germline V CDR1 and CDR2: SGHKS, YYEKEE (reference sequence). CDR3 length: 14 residues. The CDR3 spells CASSLYLAAYEQYF. The CDR3 coding sequence is TGTGCCAGCAGCTTGTACCTAGCGGCCTACGAGCAGTACTTC.

This clone occurred once. The rearrangement uses TRBV19 and TRBJ2-1; TRBD1 matches 8 bases. The CDR3 has 15 amino acids. The germline V gene encodes CDR1 LNHDA and CDR2 SQIVND (reference sequence). Trimming at V came to 4 bases and at J to 3 bases, leaving 5 bases not matched to a gene. CDR3 sequence reads: CASSKGTGFYNEQFF. Here the CDR3 DNA reads TGTGCCAGTAGTAAGGGGACAGGCTTCTACAATGAGCAGTTCTTC.

The chain combines TRBV11-2 with TRBJ2-1, with a tentative D call TRBD1 (6 bases). The CDR3 has 11 amino acids. CDR1 and CDR2 (germline): SGHAT, FQNNGV. V lost 3 bases and J 11 bases, leaving 8 bases between the germline ends. The CDR3 sequence is CASSLGAQQFF. As DNA, the CDR3 is TGTGCCAGCAGCTTGGGGGCTCAGCAGTTCTTC.

The gene calls are TRBV18 and TRBJ2-1, with a tentative D call TRBD2 (6 bases). Trimming removed 2 bases from V and 7 bases from J, with 18 bases in between. This CDR3 spans 16 amino acids. Germline V gives CDR1 KGHSH, CDR2 LQKENI. CDR3 sequence reads: CASSPSVLDRGNEQFF. In DNA form, the CDR3 reads TGTGCCAGCTCACCATCGGTACTAGACCGGGGGAATGAGCAGTTCTTC.

V usage is TRBV28 and J usage is TRBJ1-2; no firm D call. The CDR3 has 16 amino acids. Germline-derived CDR1 and CDR2 are MDHEN and SYDVKM. The V end was cut by 3 bases, the J end by 6 bases, with 20 bases between. The CDR3 is CASSFGDEGLPNGYTF. In DNA form, the CDR3 reads TGTGCCAGCAGTTTTGGGGATGAGGGCCTCCCAAATGGCTACACCTTC.

The chain links TRBV7-9 to TRBJ2-1, with D tentatively TRBD2 (5 bases). Per germline, CDR1 SEHNR and CDR2 FQNEAQ (reference sequence). The CDR3 is 16 residues long. V lost 5 bases to trimming and J lost 0 bases, with 14 bases between them. CDR3 nucleotides: TGTGCCAGCAGCCCCCAGACTGGGAGCTCCTACAATGAGCAGTTCTTC. Amino acids: CASSPQTGSSYNEQFF.

V is TRBV6-1 and J is TRBJ2-3, with 7 bases fitting TRBD1. V gave up 6 bases and J gave up 2 bases; unmatched junction bases: 5. Germline CDR1 and CDR2: MNHNS and SASEGT. The CDR3 is made up of 14 amino acids. The CDR3 loop is CASRGTAHTDTQYF. CDR3 DNA: TGTGCCAGCAGAGGGACAGCTCACACAGATACGCAGTATTTT.

The genes are TRBV28 and TRBJ2-5, with D possibly matching TRBD2 (6 bases). The DNA matches TRBJ2-7 better at its end, which makes the J call doubtful. Germline CDR1 reads MDHEN; CDR2 reads SYDVKM. The CDR3 spans 14 residues. The CDR3 DNA sequence: TGTGCCAGCAGTCCCCCGGGGGAGTCCTACGAGCAGTACTTC. Encoded protein: CASSPPGESYEQYF.

The chain combines TRBV6-5 with TRBJ2-5; the match to TRBD2 covers 8 bases. Per germline, CDR1 MNHEY and CDR2 SVGAGI. Trimming took 5 bases from V and 5 from J; bases not matched to a gene: 4. This CDR3 is 13 amino acids long. DNA of the CDR3: TGTGCCAGCAGTCGAGCGGGAGTGGAGACCCAGTACTTC. Translated, it gives CASSRAGVETQYF.